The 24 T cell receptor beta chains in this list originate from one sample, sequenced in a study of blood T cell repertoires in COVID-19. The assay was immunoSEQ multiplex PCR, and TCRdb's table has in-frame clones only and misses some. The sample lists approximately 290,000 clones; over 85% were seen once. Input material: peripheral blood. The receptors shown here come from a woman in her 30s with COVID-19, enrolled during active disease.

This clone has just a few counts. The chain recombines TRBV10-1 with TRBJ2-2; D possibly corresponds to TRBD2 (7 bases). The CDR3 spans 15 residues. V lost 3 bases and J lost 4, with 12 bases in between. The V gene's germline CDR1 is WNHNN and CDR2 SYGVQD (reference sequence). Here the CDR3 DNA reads TGCGCCAGCAGTGAAGGGGGGGGGCGCACCGGGGAGCTGTTTTTT. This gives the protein CASSEGGGRTGELFF.

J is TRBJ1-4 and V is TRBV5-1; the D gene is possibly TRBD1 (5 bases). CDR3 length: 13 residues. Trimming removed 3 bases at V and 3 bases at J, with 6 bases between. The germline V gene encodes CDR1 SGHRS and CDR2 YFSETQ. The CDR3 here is CASSWDSNEKLFF. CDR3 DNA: TGCGCCAGCAGCTGGGACTCTAATGAAAAACTGTTTTTT.

The CDR3 sequence is CASSLLRSMNTEAFF. The DNA for the CDR3 is TGTGCCAGCAGCTTACTGAGGAGTATGAACACTGAAGCTTTCTTT. This chain links TRBV13 with TRBJ1-1; no reliable D call. V lost 2 bases, J lost 0 bases, and 10 bases lay in between. CDR3 length: 15 amino acids. Germline V CDR1 and CDR2: PRHDT, FYEKMQ (reference sequence).

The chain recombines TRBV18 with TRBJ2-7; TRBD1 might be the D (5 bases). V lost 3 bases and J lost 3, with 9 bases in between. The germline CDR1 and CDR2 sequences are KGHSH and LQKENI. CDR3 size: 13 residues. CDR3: CASSPDSNYEQYF. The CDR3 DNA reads TGTGCCAGCTCACCCGACAGCAACTACGAGCAGTACTTC.

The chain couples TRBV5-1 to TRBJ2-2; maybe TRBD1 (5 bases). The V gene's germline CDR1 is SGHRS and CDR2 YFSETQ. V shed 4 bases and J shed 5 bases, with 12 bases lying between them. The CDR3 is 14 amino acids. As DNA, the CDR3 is TGCGCCAGCAGCGTGCAGGGTAGGACCGGGGAGCTGTTTTTT. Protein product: CASSVQGRTGELFF.

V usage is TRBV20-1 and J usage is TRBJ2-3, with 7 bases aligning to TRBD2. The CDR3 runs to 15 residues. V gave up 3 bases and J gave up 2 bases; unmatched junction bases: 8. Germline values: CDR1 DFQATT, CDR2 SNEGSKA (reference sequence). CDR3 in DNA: TGCAGTGCTAGTCTGACAGCGGGGCACACAGATACGCAGTATTTT. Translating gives CSASLTAGHTDTQYF.

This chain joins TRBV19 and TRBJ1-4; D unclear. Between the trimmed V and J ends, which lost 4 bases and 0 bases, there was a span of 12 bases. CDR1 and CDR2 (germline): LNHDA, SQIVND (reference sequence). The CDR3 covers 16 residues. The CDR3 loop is CASSTAGRTTNEKLFF. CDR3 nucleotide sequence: TGTGCCAGTAGTACGGCCGGGAGGACAACTAATGAAAAACTGTTTTTT.

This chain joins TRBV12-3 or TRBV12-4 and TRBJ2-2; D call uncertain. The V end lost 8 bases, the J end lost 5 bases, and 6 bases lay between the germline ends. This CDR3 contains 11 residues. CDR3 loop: CASEVTGELFF. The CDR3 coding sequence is TGTGCCAGCGAGGTGACCGGGGAGCTGTTTTTT.

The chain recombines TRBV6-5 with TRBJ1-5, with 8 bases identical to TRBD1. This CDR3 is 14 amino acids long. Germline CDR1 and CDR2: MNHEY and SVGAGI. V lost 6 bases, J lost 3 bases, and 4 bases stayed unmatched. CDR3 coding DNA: TGTGCCAGCAGCTACAGGGGGTCCAATCAGCCCCAGCATTTT. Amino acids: CASSYRGSNQPQHF.

Here the CDR3 reads CASSIDLEGPEQYF. The CDR3 coding sequence is TGTGCCAGTAGTATAGATTTGGAGGGTCCCGAGCAGTACTTC. The chain links TRBV19 to TRBJ2-7; D may be TRBD2 (6 bases). Between the trimmed V and J ends, which lost 0 bases and 6 bases, there was a span of 12 bases. Germline V gives CDR1 LNHDA, CDR2 SQIVND (reference sequence). The CDR3 runs 14 residues.

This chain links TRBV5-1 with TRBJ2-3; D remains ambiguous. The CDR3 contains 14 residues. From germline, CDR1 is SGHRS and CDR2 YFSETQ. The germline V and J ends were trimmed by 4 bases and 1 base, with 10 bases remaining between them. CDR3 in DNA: TGCGCCAGCAGCCTAAGCATGGGCACAGATACGCAGTATTTT. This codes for CASSLSMGTDTQYF.

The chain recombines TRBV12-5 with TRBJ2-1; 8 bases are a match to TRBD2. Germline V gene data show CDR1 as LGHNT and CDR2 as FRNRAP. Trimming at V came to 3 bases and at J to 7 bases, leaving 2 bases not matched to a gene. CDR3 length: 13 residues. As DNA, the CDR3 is TGTGCTAGTGGTTTCCAGCGGGGGAATGAGCAGTTCTTC. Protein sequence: CASGFQRGNEQFF.

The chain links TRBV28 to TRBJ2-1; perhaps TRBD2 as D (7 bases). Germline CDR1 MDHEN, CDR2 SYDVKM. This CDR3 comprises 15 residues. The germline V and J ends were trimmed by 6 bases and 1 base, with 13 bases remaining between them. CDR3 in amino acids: CASRGGPRSYNEQFF. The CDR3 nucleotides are TGTGCCAGCAGGGGGGGGCCCCGTTCCTACAATGAGCAGTTCTTC. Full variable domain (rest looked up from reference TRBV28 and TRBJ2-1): DVKVTQSSRYLVKRTGEKVFLECVQDMDHENMFWYRQDPGLGLRLIYFSYDVKMKEKGDIPEGYSVSREKKERFSLILESASTNQTSMYLCASRGGPRSYNEQFFGPGTRLTVL.

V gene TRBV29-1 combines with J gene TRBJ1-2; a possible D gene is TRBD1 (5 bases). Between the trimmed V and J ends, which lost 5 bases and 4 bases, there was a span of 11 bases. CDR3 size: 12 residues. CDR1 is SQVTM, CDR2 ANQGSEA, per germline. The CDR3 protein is CSVLGGAYGYTF. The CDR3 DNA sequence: TGCAGCGTTCTAGGAGGGGCCTATGGCTACACCTTC.

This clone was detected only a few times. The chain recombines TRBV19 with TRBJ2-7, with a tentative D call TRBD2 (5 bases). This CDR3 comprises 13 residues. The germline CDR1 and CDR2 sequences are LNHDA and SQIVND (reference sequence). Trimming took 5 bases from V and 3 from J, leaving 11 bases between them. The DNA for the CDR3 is TGTGCCAGTAGTTTAAGGGAGTTCTACGAGCAGTACTTC. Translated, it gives CASSLREFYEQYF.

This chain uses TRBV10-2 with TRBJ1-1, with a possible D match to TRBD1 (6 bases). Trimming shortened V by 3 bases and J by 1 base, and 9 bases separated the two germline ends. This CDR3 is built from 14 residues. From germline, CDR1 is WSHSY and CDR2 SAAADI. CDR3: CASSEGRGNTEAFF. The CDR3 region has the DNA TGCGCCAGCAGTGAAGGCAGGGGGAACACTGAAGCTTTCTTT.

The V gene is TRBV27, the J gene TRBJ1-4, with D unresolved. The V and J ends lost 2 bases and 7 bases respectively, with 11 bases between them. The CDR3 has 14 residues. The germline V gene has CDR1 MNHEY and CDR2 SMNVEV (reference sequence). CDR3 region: CASSLGSGFEKLFF. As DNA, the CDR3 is TGTGCCAGCAGTTTAGGGTCGGGATTTGAAAAACTGTTTTTT.

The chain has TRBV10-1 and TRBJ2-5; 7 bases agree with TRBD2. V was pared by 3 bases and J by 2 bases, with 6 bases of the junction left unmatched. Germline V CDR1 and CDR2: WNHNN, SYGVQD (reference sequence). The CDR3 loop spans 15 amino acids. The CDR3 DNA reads TGCGCCAGCAGTGACCGCCTAGCGGATCAAGAGACCCAGTACTTC. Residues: CASSDRLADQETQYF.

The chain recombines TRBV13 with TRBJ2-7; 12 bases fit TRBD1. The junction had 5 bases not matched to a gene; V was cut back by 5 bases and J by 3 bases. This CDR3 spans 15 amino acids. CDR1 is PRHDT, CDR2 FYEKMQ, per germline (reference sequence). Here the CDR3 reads CASSPGQGAFYEQYF. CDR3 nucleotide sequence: TGTGCCAGCAGCCCGGGACAGGGGGCATTCTACGAGCAGTACTTC.

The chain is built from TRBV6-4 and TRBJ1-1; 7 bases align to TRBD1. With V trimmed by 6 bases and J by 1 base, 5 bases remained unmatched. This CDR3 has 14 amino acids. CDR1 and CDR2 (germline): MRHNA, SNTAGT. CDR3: CASSSGTENTEAFF. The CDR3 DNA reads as TGTGCCAGCAGCTCCGGGACAGAGAACACTGAAGCTTTCTTT.

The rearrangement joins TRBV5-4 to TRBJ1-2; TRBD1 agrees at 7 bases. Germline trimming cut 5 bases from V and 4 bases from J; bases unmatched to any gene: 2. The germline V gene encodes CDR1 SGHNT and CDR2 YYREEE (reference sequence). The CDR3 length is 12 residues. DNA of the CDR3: TGTGCCAGCAGACGGGACAGCTATGGCTACACCTTC. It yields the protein CASRRDSYGYTF.

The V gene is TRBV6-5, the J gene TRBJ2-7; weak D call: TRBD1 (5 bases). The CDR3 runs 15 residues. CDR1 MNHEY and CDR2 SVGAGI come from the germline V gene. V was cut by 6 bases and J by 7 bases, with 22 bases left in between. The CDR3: CASRYRSYSIGEQYF. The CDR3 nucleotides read TGTGCCAGCAGATACAGGTCGTATTCCATCGGGGAGCAGTACTTC.

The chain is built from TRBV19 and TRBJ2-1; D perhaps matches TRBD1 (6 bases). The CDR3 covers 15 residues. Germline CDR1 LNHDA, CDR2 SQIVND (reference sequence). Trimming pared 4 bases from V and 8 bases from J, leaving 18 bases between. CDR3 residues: CASSTGQGLYDEQFF. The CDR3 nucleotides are TGTGCCAGTAGTACCGGTCAGGGGTTGTATGATGAGCAGTTCTTC.

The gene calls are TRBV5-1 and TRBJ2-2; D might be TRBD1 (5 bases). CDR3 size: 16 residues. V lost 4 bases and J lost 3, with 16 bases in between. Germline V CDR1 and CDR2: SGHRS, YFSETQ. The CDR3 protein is CASSRGLEIYTGELFF. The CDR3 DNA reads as TGCGCCAGCAGCAGGGGTTTAGAAATTTACACCGGGGAGCTGTTTTTT.